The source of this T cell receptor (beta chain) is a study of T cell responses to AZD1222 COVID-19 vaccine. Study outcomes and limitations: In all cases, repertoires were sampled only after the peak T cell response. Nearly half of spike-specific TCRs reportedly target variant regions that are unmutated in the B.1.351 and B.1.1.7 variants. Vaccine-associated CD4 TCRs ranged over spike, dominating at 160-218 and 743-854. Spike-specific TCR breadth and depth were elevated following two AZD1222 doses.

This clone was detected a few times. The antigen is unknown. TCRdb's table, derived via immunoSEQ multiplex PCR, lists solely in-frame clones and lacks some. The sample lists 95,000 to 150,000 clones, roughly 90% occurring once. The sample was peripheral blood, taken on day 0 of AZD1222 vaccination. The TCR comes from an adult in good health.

CDR3 coding DNA: TGTGCCAGCAGCCATCAGGGGGGTAATCAGCCCCAGCATTTT. Protein sequence: CASSHQGGNQPQHF. The chain uses TRBV7-9 and TRBJ1-5; 7 bases match TRBD1. Per germline, CDR1 SEHNR and CDR2 FQNEAQ (reference sequence). J gave up 4 bases and V 5 bases, and 5 bases lay outside the gene matches. The length of the CDR3 is 14 residues.